Here is one TCR beta chain with its context. This sample was taken from a study of beta chain features in type 1 diabetes. Reverse transcription of all isolated RNA meant that expressed TCRB transcripts were sequenced. The table came from immunoSEQ multiplex PCR; TCRdb's copy has only in-frame clones and leaves some out. The table lists over 700,000 clones, 15% to 20% of them singletons. The origin of this receptor is a woman between 18 and 29 years old in good health. Sequencing was performed on naive CD4+ T cells from blood.

CDR3 protein: CSARPGQGRYEQYF. The DNA for the CDR3 is TGCAGCGCCCGACCTGGACAGGGGCGGTACGAGCAGTACTTC. The rearrangement links TRBV29-1 to TRBJ2-7; 9 bases are a match to TRBD1. The CDR3 contains 14 residues. V was pared by 7 bases and J by 4 bases, with 11 bases of the junction left unmatched. Per germline, CDR1 SQVTM and CDR2 ANQGSEA.